Sequencing of this TCR beta chain was carried out in a study of cytomegalovirus exposure and HLA in healthy donors. Whole-study results and caveats: The likely origin of a cluster of highly shared sequence variants was a sequencing artifact.

Germline-derived CDR1 and CDR2 are SGHVS and FQNEAQ. Trimming removed 0 bases from V and 3 bases from J, with 15 bases in between. This CDR3 has 16 amino acids. For this clone: Its specificity is not known.

The PCR had 60 Vbeta and 13 Jbeta primers. Profiling relied on immunoSEQ multiplex PCR, and the TCRdb table lists in-frame clones only, not all of them. This table holds roughly 150,000 clones, about 68% found once. The clonotype comes from a man aged 18 to 29 in good health and CMV-seronegative. This chain links TRBV7-8 with TRBJ2-7; no definite D call. Sequenced sample: PBMCs. CDR3 amino acids: CASSLAELNTHYEQYF. In DNA form, the CDR3 reads TGTGCCAGCAGCTTAGCCGAGCTTAATACCCACTACGAGCAGTACTTC.